Sequencing of this TCR beta chain was carried out in a study of Graves' ophthalmopathy and Graves' hyperthyroidism (dated by TCRdb to the late 2010s). For the study in its entirety: Stable hyperthyroidism was defined as no progression to ophthalmopathy within 18 months of follow-up. The study used TCR beta repertoire signatures to distinguish Graves' ophthalmopathy from Graves' hyperthyroidism and to predict progression to ophthalmopathy. In total, 135 blood samples were TCR-sequenced: fewer than 50 ophthalmopathy, some 72 hyperthyroidism and roughly 17 hyperthyroidism-to-ophthalmopathy patients. To explore V-J signatures distinguishing ophthalmopathy from hyperthyroidism, a discovery set of some 100 patients (fewer than 45 ophthalmopathy, 55 to 60 stable hyperthyroidism) was enrolled. The independent validation cohort included approximately 19 hyperthyroidism patients plus 17 patients who later progressed from hyperthyroidism to ophthalmopathy. In about six hyperthyroidism patients, the T-cell repertoire of thyroid tissue was compared with the T-cell repertoire of blood. Once sampling was done, hyperthyroidism patients were given methimazole at a starting dose of 30 mg daily, while ophthalmopathy patients were given high-dose intravenous methylprednisolone. The investigation overall reported the following: Sample size was not predetermined statistically, and investigators were not blinded to group allocation. In cross-validation, the 13-signature model distinguished ophthalmopathy from stable hyperthyroidism with about 88% sensitivity and 81.08% specificity, and in the test set the corresponding values were roughly 80% and 76%. In validation, the model predicted ophthalmopathy progression with more than 55% sensitivity and approximately 72% specificity; roughly eleven predicted patients were CT-confirmed with GO in a median of around 6 months. Among expanded thyroid clonotypes with frequency above 0.001, most also showed up in blood, which suggests that blood repertoires may reflect the thyroid immune response.

Hyperthyroidism patients were newly diagnosed, were aged 18 to 65 years, and had a disease duration under 2 months. Anyone with other autoimmune diseases, uncontrolled infections, pregnancy or lactation was excluded from the study. Clinical symptoms, serum thyroxine, TRAb, thyroid ultrasound and orbital computed tomography formed the basis of the diagnosis. Total RNA was extracted using Trizol reagent, and RNA quality was checked on an Agilent 2100 Bioanalyzer. The count of this clonotype is one. Its antigen is unknown. Base qualities are not at hand, and no much larger clone is one base apart. A single read counts as weak evidence. TCR beta CDR3 regions were amplified from RNA transcripts for repertoire sequencing. HTBI primers and the Qiagen OneStep RT-PCR kit were used in a first-round RT-PCR, which was followed by a second-round multiplex PCR, size selection and purification. The libraries underwent paired-end sequencing with 100 bp reads on an Illumina HiSeq2000. The published analysis was carried out like this. SOAPnuke was used to process the reads, removing any read that contained adapters or uncalled bases, had a mean Phred below 15, or lacked an exact match to the constant primer or identifier. COPE v1.2.5 was used to merge high-quality paired reads. Clonotypes were defined as unique nucleotide sequences and were aligned to IMGT TRB V, D and J references using MiTCR v1.1. The analysis was limited to V-J combinations with a frequency above 0.0001, which together covered 99% to 99.2% of the repertoires. For each V-J combination, a TCR clonal expansion and chaos score was defined as the ratio of F50 clonal expansion to chaos observed in the TCRdist matrix. Welch's t-statistics and random forest were used to reduce features to about a dozen V-J combinations, which were fed into a naive Bayes classifier. The similarity between thyroid and blood repertoires was quantified using the Morisita-Horn index. The public sequencing data were trimmed at Q25 with fastp and processed into clonotypes with MiXCR by TCRdb, which kept only in-frame beta chains. All rows with the same CDR3 protein become a single entry with the most common DNA and genes. TCRdb, not the original authors, processed these V and J calls. The sample yields 560,000 or so distinct CDR3 sequences; 35% to 45% were counted once. The ten largest clones take up around 4% of the sample.

From cysteine to phenylalanine, the CDR3 is 12 amino acids long. Of all the DNA, just the CDR3 is kept, 36 bases in frame from base 1. The V end gives up 6 bases and the J end 8 bases, leaving 6 bases in the junction not matched to a gene. From a lookup of the germline V gene (reference sequence), CDR1 and CDR2 are DFQATT and SNEGSKA. This clonotype originated in an adult man with Graves' hyperthyroidism. Sample: peripheral blood or thyroid tissue (not recorded which). The sequence links TRBV20-1 to TRBJ1-2, with TRBD1 identical over 10 junction bases. The DNA is as follows: TGCAGTGCCAGCCCGGGACAGGGGGGCTACACCTTC. It translates to CSASPGQGGYTF.